This T cell receptor beta chain was found in a study of shared clonotypes between healthy human individuals. Points from the study as a whole: The authors expected sequencing depth to affect clonotype sharing among donors.

V shed 0 bases and J shed 0 bases, with 10 bases lying between them. Per the germline V gene, CDR1 is SGHRS and CDR2 is YFSETQ. This CDR3 has 15 amino acids. As regards this clone: Its specificity is not known. At the DNA level, this CDR3 is encoded by other sequences in the same sample as well.

Deep level was the assay's run setting. This table comes from immunoSEQ multiplex PCR, and its TCRdb copy is limited to in-frame clones, with some not included. Of about 1.4 million clones listed, around 97% are singletons. The chain uses TRBV5-1 and TRBJ2-7; TRBD1 is a possible D gene (7 bases). Sequenced: naive CD4+ T cells sorted from blood. The subset: CD45RA+ positively selected. The sequence was collected from a young man in good health. The CDR3: CASSLGGTVSYEQYF. The CDR3 nucleotides are TGCGCCAGCAGCTTGGGCGGGACAGTCTCCTACGAGCAGTACTTC.